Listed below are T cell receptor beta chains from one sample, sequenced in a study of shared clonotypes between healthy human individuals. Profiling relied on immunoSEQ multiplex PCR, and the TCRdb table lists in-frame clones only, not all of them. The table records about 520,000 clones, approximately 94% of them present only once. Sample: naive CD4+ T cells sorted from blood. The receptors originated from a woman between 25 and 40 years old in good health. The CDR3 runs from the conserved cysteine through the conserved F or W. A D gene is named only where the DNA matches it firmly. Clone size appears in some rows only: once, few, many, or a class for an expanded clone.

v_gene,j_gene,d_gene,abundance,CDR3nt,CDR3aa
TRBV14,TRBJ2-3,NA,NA,TGTGCCAGCAGCCAAGATACAGCGGACACAGATACGCAGTATTTT,CASSQDTADTDTQYF
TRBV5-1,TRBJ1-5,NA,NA,TGCGCCAGCAGCTTGGGGGGACATGAGAATCAGCCCCAGCATTTT,CASSLGGHENQPQHF
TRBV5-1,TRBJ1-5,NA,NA,TGCGCCAGCAGCTTGGGGTCACATCAGCCCCAGCATTTT,CASSLGSHQPQHF
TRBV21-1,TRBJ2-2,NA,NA,TGTGCCAGCAGCAAAATGGGACTGGGCACCGGGGAGCTGTTTTTT,CASSKMGLGTGELFF
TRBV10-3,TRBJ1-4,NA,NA,TGTGCCATTAGGGGGGAGGATGAAAAACTGTTTTTT,CAIRGEDEKLFF
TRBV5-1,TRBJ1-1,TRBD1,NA,TGCGCCAGCAGCACACGGACAGGGGGAAACACTGAAGCTTTCTTT,CASSTRTGGNTEAFF
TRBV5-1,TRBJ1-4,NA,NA,TGCGCCAGCAGCTTGAGGCAGGGTTACGAAAAACTGTTTTTT,CASSLRQGYEKLFF
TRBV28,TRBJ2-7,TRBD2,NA,TGTGCCAGCAGTTCTAGCGGGAGGGCACAAGAGCAGTACTTC,CASSSSGRAQEQYF
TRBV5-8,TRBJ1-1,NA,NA,TGTGCCAGCAGCTTGGCCGTGGACACTGAAGCTTTCTTT,CASSLAVDTEAFF
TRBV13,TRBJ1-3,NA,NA,TGTGCCAGCAGCTTAGGGGACAGAGGAAAGGTTGGCACCATATATTTT,CASSLGDRGKVGTIYF
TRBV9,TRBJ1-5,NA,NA,TGTGCCAGCAGCGTGGGACACCAAAACAATCAGCCCCAGCATTTT,CASSVGHQNNQPQHF
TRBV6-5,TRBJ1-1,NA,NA,TGTGCCAGCAGGATGACAGTGAACACTGAAGCTTTCTTT,CASRMTVNTEAFF
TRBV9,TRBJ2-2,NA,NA,TGTGCCAGCAGCGTAGTTTGGAACACCGGGGAGCTGTTTTTT,CASSVVWNTGELFF
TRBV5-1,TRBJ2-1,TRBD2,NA,TGCGCCAGCAGCTCCGGGACTAGCGGATACAATGAGCAGTTCTTC,CASSSGTSGYNEQFF
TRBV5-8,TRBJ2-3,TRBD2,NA,TGTGCCAGCAGTCGCGGGGGGGGCGACGATACGCAGTATTTT,CASSRGGGDDTQYF
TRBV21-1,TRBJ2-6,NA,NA,TGTGCCAGCAGCAAGCCGGGATTCGGGAAGTCGCATCTCGGGGCCAACGTCCTGACTTTC,CASSKPGFGKSHLGANVLTF
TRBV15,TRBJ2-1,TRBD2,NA,TGTGCCACCAGCAGATTAGCGGGAGGCTCCTACAATGAGCAGTTCTTC,CATSRLAGGSYNEQFF
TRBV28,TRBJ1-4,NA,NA,TGTGCCAGCTTGAGGGGGAGGCCGACACCTAATGAAAAACTGTTTTTT,CASLRGRPTPNEKLFF
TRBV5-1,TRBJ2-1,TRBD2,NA,TGCGCCAGCAGCTTTGGTCGTCTAGCGGCAAATAATGAGCAGTTCTTC,CASSFGRLAANNEQFF
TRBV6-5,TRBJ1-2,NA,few,TGTGCCAGCAGTTACGGGGGGGCAGCTAACTATGGCTACACCTTC,CASSYGGAANYGYTF
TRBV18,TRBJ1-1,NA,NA,TGTGCCAGCTCACCAGGGGACGGTGGACGGGAAGCTTTCTTT,CASSPGDGGREAFF
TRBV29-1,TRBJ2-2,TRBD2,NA,TGCAGCGCCGGATATCCGAGGACTAGCGCCGGGGAGCTGTTTTTT,CSAGYPRTSAGELFF
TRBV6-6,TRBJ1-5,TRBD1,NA,TGTGCCAGCAGCTCGACCGCAGGGGGCGTTCAGCCCCAGCATTTT,CASSSTAGGVQPQHF
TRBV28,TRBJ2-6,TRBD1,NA,TGTGCCAGCAGAAGCCGACAGGGACCTGGGGCCAACGTCCTGACTTTC,CASRSRQGPGANVLTF
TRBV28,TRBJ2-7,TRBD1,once,TGTGCCAGCAGTCTCGGGACAGGGCCCTACGAGCAGTACTTC,CASSLGTGPYEQYF
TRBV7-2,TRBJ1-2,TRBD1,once,TGTGCCAGCCGTGACAGGGCCAACTATGGCTACACCTTC,CASRDRANYGYTF
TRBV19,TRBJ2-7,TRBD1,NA,TGTGCCAGTAGTGGGACAGTCACCTACGAGCAGTACTTC,CASSGTVTYEQYF
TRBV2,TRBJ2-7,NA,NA,TGTGCCAGCAGTGTGGAGTCAGGGCCTACGTACGAGCAGTACTTC,CASSVESGPTYEQYF
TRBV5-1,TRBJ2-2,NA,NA,TGCGCCAGCAGCCAAAGCGGGAACACCGGGGAGCTGTTTTTT,CASSQSGNTGELFF
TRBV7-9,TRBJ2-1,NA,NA,TGTGCCAGCAGCTTAAGCGCGGGAAGGAAGAATGAGCAGTTCTTC,CASSLSAGRKNEQFF
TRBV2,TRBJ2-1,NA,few,TGTGCCAGCAGACACGAAGGTGGATCTGGTGAGCAGTTCTTC,CASRHEGGSGEQFF
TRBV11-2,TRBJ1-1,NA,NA,TGTGCCAGCCGGACCTGGGCCTCGGGGGCTGAAGCTTTCTTT,CASRTWASGAEAFF
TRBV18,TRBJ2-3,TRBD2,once,TGTGCCAGCTCACCACCGCTAGCGGGAGGTTCAGATACGCAGTATTTT,CASSPPLAGGSDTQYF
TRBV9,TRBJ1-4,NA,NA,TGTGCCAGCAGCGTTTCGGGGATTAATGAAAAACTGTTTTTT,CASSVSGINEKLFF
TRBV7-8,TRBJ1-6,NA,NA,TGTGCCAGCAGCGTCCAGGGGAATTCACCCCTCCACTTT,CASSVQGNSPLHF
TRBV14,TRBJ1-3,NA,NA,TGTGCCAGCAGCCAAGGCCAGGGGTCTGGAAACACCATATATTTT,CASSQGQGSGNTIYF
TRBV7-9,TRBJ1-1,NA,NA,TGTGCCAGCAGCCTCCGCACTGAAGCTTTCTTT,CASSLRTEAFF
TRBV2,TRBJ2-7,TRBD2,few,TGTGCCAGCGGGGGGGAGTACTTC,CASGGEYF
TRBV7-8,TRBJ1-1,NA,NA,TGTGCCAGCAGCTTAGTCGGAGGGGAGAACACTGAAGCTTTCTTT,CASSLVGGENTEAFF
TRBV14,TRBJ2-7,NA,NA,TGTGCCAGCAGCTCCGGATGGGGCTACGAGCAGTACTTC,CASSSGWGYEQYF
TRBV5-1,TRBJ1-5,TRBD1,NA,TGCGCCAGCAGCGCCTCGACAGGGGGCGAGCCCCAGCATTTT,CASSASTGGEPQHF
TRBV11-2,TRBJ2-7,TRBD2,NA,TGTGCCAGCAGCTTAGTGGGGCTAGCGGGAGGGGGGTACTTC,CASSLVGLAGGGYF
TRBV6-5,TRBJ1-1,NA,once,TGTGCCAGCAAGCAAACCGGGGGAGGCACTGAAGCTTTCTTT,CASKQTGGGTEAFF
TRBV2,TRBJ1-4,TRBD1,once,TGTGCCAGCAGGTGGACAGGGAGGTTCGGTAATGAAAAACTGTTTTTT,CASRWTGRFGNEKLFF
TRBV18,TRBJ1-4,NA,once,TGTGCCAGCTCCCCTGGGAATTCTAATGAAAAACTGTTTTTT,CASSPGNSNEKLFF
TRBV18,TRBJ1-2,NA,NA,TGTGCCAGCTCAATGGACAGCCAAAGCGGCTACACCTTC,CASSMDSQSGYTF
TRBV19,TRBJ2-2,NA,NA,TGTGCCAGTAGTAATCAGGGATCAATCACCGGGGAGCTGTTTTTT,CASSNQGSITGELFF
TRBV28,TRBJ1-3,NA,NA,TGTGCCAGCAGTTTACCCCAAGAAACTTACTCTGGAAACACCATATATTTT,CASSLPQETYSGNTIYF
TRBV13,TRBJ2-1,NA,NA,TGTGCCAGCAGCTTAGGGGGGAGATCCTACAATGAGCAGTTCTTC,CASSLGGRSYNEQFF
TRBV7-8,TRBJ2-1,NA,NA,TGTGCCAGCAGCTTACCTTGGGGGGATTCCTACAATGAGCAGTTCTTC,CASSLPWGDSYNEQFF
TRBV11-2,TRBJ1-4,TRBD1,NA,TGTGCCAGCAGCTCTAGGACAGGGGAAAAACTGTTTTTT,CASSSRTGEKLFF
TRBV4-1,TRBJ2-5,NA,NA,TGCGCCAGCAGGAGGGCCGACCAAGAGACCCAGTACTTC,CASRRADQETQYF
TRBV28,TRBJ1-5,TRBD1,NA,TGTGCCAGCAGAAAGGGGACAGGGACGGTTCAGCCCCAGCATTTT,CASRKGTGTVQPQHF
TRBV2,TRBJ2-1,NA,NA,TGTGCCAGCAGAACAGAATACAATGAGCAGTTCTTC,CASRTEYNEQFF
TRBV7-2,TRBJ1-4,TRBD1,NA,TGTGCCAGCAGCCCGGGACAGGGACGTGAAAAACTGTTTTTT,CASSPGQGREKLFF
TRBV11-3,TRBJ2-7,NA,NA,TGTGCCAGCAGCACCGGGACCTACGAGCAGTACTTC,CASSTGTYEQYF
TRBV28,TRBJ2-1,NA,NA,TGTGCCAGCAGTACGTCTTATTTAGAGCAGTTCTTC,CASSTSYLEQFF
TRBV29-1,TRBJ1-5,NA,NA,TGCAGCGTTGGGGAGAGCAATCAGCCCCAGCATTTT,CSVGESNQPQHF